These 11 T cell receptor beta chains originate from one sample sequenced in a study of blood T cell repertoires in COVID-19. Sequencing used immunoSEQ multiplex PCR; TCRdb keeps in-frame clones, though not all of them. The sample shows roughly 90,000 clones, approximately 85% of them seen only once. Material for sequencing was peripheral blood. The receptor set was obtained from a human donor in a cohort sampled during active COVID-19.

The chain couples TRBV9 to TRBJ2-3; D is ambiguous. This CDR3 is built from 14 residues. Trimming removed 4 bases at V and 3 bases at J, with 12 bases between. Germline CDR1 and CDR2: SGDLS and YYNGEE. The CDR3 nucleotides are TGTGCCAGCAGCCTGGAGTTCCCGACAGATACGCAGTATTTT. Translation gives CASSLEFPTDTQYF.

The chain links TRBV7-2 to TRBJ1-5, with a tentative D call TRBD1 (5 bases). The CDR3 spans 16 residues. V lost 3 bases to trimming and J lost 7 bases, with 19 bases between them. Germline CDR1 reads SGHTA; CDR2 reads FQGNSA. The CDR3 region has the DNA TGTGCCAGCAGCTTGGGCAGGGTAGAAAATGGGCAGCCCCAGCATTTT. It codes for CASSLGRVENGQPQHF.

The gene calls are TRBV7-2 and TRBJ1-1, with TRBD1 identical over 11 bases. The CDR3 runs to 14 residues. Looked up from germline, CDR1 is SGHTA and CDR2 is FQGNSA. Trimming at V came to 2 bases and at J to 8 bases, leaving 4 bases not matched to a gene. CDR3 bases: TGTGCCAGCAGCTTAATTCGGACAGGGGGCGAAGCTTTCTTT. Protein sequence: CASSLIRTGGEAFF.

The V call is TRBV7-2, the J call TRBJ1-2; unclear D gene. This CDR3 is built from 15 residues. CDR1 is SGHTA, CDR2 FQGNSA, per germline. V was clipped by 1 base and J by 5 bases, with 14 bases between them. The CDR3 bases are TGTGCCAGCAGCTTAGAGGGAGGGAAGTCGTATGGCTACACCTTC. Encoded protein: CASSLEGGKSYGYTF.

The CDR3 DNA sequence: TGTGCCAGCAGCGTGGGCGGGATCTACGAGCAGTACTTC. Translating it yields CASSVGGIYEQYF. This chain connects TRBV11-2 to TRBJ2-7; TRBD2 might be the D (6 bases). This CDR3 is 13 amino acids long. The germline V and J ends were trimmed by 5 bases and 3 bases, with 11 bases remaining between them. The germline V gene encodes CDR1 SGHAT and CDR2 FQNNGV.

The CDR3 DNA sequence: TGTGCCAGCTCACCAGGACAGACTAACTATGGCTACACCTTC. Its protein is CASSPGQTNYGYTF. The rearrangement joins TRBV18 to TRBJ1-2, with D possibly matching TRBD1 (6 bases). The CDR3 totals 14 residues. Trimming left V 2 bases short and J 0 bases short, with 7 bases between. CDR1 and CDR2 from the germline V gene are KGHSH and LQKENI.

V usage is TRBV27 and J usage is TRBJ1-5, with 10 bases identical to TRBD1. Germline V lookup: CDR1 MNHEY, CDR2 SMNVEV (reference sequence). The CDR3 consists of 16 residues. Losses at the gene ends were 5 bases for V and 5 bases for J; bases not matched to a gene: 9. The CDR3 coding sequence is TGTGCCAGCAGTCCCAGGGACAGGGGCGCTGATCAGCCCCAGCATTTT. It is translated as CASSPRDRGADQPQHF.

This clone was detected once. The chain combines TRBV12-3 or TRBV12-4 with TRBJ2-1; no definite D call. The CDR3 runs to 11 residues. Trimming pared 4 bases from V and 9 bases from J, leaving 7 bases between. The CDR3 spells CASSSSGEQFF. The CDR3 DNA reads as TGTGCCAGCAGTTCCTCGGGTGAGCAGTTCTTC.

The rearrangement uses TRBV4-3 and TRBJ1-4; 11 nucleotides align to TRBD1. There are 19 residues in the CDR3. CDR1 LGHNA and CDR2 YSLEER come from the germline V gene. The J segment lost 7 bases and the V segment lost 0 bases, leaving 13 bases of the junction unmatched. This CDR3 is CASSQEGFQGGTGGEKLFF. CDR3 DNA sequence: TGCGCCAGCAGCCAAGAAGGGTTTCAGGGTGGGACAGGGGGTGAAAAACTGTTTTTT.

The table lists this clone with a few counts. The J gene is TRBJ2-1, the V gene TRBV7-2; 9 bases align to TRBD2. The germline gives CDR1 SGHTA, CDR2 FQGNSA. The CDR3 loop spans 17 amino acids. The J segment lost 5 bases and the V segment lost 0 bases, leaving 8 bases of the junction unmatched. The CDR3 DNA follows: TGTGCCAGCAGCTTAGCCGGGACTAGCCCCCCCCACAATGAGCAGTTCTTC. Its protein is CASSLAGTSPPHNEQFF.

The gene calls are TRBV18 and TRBJ2-3; 13 positions match TRBD2. This CDR3 is built from 18 residues. Germline CDR1 KGHSH, CDR2 LQKENI. V shed 3 bases, J shed 0 bases, and the junction held 6 bases outside the gene matches. The CDR3 bases are TGTGCCAGCTCACCCCGGACTAGCGGGGGATTTAGCACAGATACGCAGTATTTT. This gives the protein CASSPRTSGGFSTDTQYF.